A selection of T cell receptor beta chains follows, all from one sample in a study of glioma-infiltrating T cells after dendritic cell vaccination. Some clones are missing from TCRdb's copy, which holds only in-frame ones; the method was immunoSEQ multiplex PCR. The sample contains about 99,000 clones, 81% of which appear only once. The sample was blood, taken before dendritic cell vaccination. These receptor sequences come from a human donor with glioblastoma. Both conserved end residues are part of each CDR3. The D gene is left open where the match is weak. A row's size may be missing; if present it is once, few, many or a size class.

>-|16|TRBD2|TRBJ2-1|TRBV7-2
TGTGCCAGCAGTCTAAATAGCGGGGGGCTAAACAATGAGCAGTTCTTC
CASSLNSGGLNNEQFF
>-|13|-|TRBJ1-2|TRBV19
TGTGCCAGTTTTTACCCAGGAAACTATGGCTACACCTTC
CASFYPGNYGYTF
>-|14|-|TRBJ1-1|TRBV2
TGTGCCAGCAGTGACGACACCGTGAACACTGAAGCTTTCTTT
CASSDDTVNTEAFF
>-|13|-|TRBJ1-1|TRBV6-5
TGTGCCAGCAGTCGATCAGGGAACACTGAAGCTTTCTTT
CASSRSGNTEAFF
>-|15|-|TRBJ2-3|TRBV2
TGTGCCAGGAGTGGACCTGGACTCGCAGCAGATACGCAGTATTTT
CARSGPGLAADTQYF
>-|15|-|TRBJ1-4|TRBV19
TGTGCCAGTAGTCCCTCCCAGGGGAATGGTGAAAAACTGTTTTTT
CASSPSQGNGEKLFF
>once|14|TRBD1|TRBJ2-7|TRBV5-1
TGCGCCAGCATGGTGACAGGGGTCGACTACGAGCAGTACTTC
CASMVTGVDYEQYF
>few|13|-|TRBJ2-5|TRBV7-2
TGTGCCAGCAGCTTAGCATTGGAGTCGGCCCAGTACTTC
CASSLALESAQYF
>once|15|-|TRBJ2-1|TRBV5-5
TGTGCCAGCAGCAGATCACAGATGGGCTACGATGAGCAGTTCTTC
CASSRSQMGYDEQFF
>-|14|TRBD2|TRBJ2-1|TRBV6-5
TGTGCCAGCAGCACTAGCGGGGGGGACAATGAGCAGTTCTTC
CASSTSGGDNEQFF
>few|15|-|TRBJ1-1|TRBV5-8
TGTGCCAGCAGCTTCCCCGGAGGGGAGAACACTGAAGCTTTCTTT
CASSFPGGENTEAFF
>-|15|-|TRBJ1-1|TRBV7-9
TGTGCCAGCAGCTTAACGACCCGGGGGACCACTGAAGCTTTCTTT
CASSLTTRGTTEAFF
>-|16|-|TRBJ2-1|TRBV19
TGTGCCAGTAGTATCTTTGCTAGCAGAACTTACAATGAGCAGTTCTTC
CASSIFASRTYNEQFF
>-|15|-|TRBJ1-2|TRBV5-4
TGTGCCAGCAGCTTGGGCGGCACGGCAAACTATGGCTACACCTTC
CASSLGGTANYGYTF
>few|15|TRBD1|TRBJ1-1|TRBV18
TGTGCCAGCTCACCTAGGGGGCGTCGATTAACTGAAGCTTTCTTT
CASSPRGRRLTEAFF
>-|18|TRBD1|TRBJ1-5|TRBV7-8
TGTGCCAGCAGCTCCCCGGGACAGGGCCCATATAGCAATCAGCCCCAGCATTTT
CASSSPGQGPYSNQPQHF
>-|16|TRBD2|TRBJ2-1|TRBV27
TGTGCCAGCAGACGGACTAGCGGCAACCCGGACAATGAGCAGTTCTTC
CASRRTSGNPDNEQFF
>-|14|TRBD1|TRBJ2-1|TRBV5-6
TGTGCCAGCAGCTACGGACAGGGCTACAATGAGCAGTTCTTC
CASSYGQGYNEQFF